This paragraph covers one T cell receptor beta chain sequence. The sample is drawn from a study of response to subunit inactivated influenza vaccine. TCRdb ran MiXCR on the RT-PCR reads and lists one entry per CDR3 protein. The sample holds approximately 500,000 distinct CDR3 sequences, 14% seen once. The CDR3 runs to 15 residues. CDR1 SNHLY and CDR2 FYNNEI come from the germline V gene. Trimming took off 3 bases at V and 3 bases at J, with 15 bases between the two ends. This chain joins TRBV2 and TRBJ2-7; no reliable D call. Sequences were derived from PBMCs from blood, sampled roughly 12 days after vaccination. This TCR came from a man in his fifties or sixties who received an inactivated influenza vaccine. The CDR3 DNA sequence: TGTGCCAGCAGTGACTGGCTGGCGCTCAGCTACGAGCAGTACTTC. This encodes CASSDWLALSYEQYF.